The source of this T cell receptor beta chain is a study of cytomegalovirus exposure and HLA in healthy donors. On the study more broadly: The approximately 130 validation repertoires matched the 650 to 850 first-cohort repertoires in platform, a later analysis reported. Findings and caveats of the study: Subsequent analysis revealed that first-cohort TCR clusters tended to co-occur in the approximately 120 validation repertoires. In vitro testing confirmed three CMV-associated chains as specific for CMV antigens. TCR beta chains numbering more than 150 were designated cytomegalovirus-associated.

For this clone: Its antigen is undetermined.

The germline V gene has CDR1 SGHDT and CDR2 YYEEEE. The ends were cut back, 4 bases at V and 7 bases at J, with 14 bases in the middle. The CDR3 is made up of 13 amino acids. Measured with immunoSEQ multiplex PCR; TCRdb has only the in-frame clones, and not every one. The profile shows under 200,000 clones, 89% of them singletons. Input material: PBMCs. V is TRBV5-6 and J is TRBJ1-2; D perhaps matches TRBD1 (5 bases). The receptor was derived from a man younger than 35 in good health and CMV-seropositive. CDR3 nucleotide sequence: TGTGCCAGCAGCGGTCAGGGATTGGGTGGCTACACCTTC. Translating it yields CASSGQGLGGYTF.